This T cell receptor beta chain was sequenced during a study of shared clonotypes between healthy human individuals. Findings and caveats of the study: Larger estimated richness was generally recorded for naive subsets relative to memory subsets.

150 to 250 ng DNA, tens of thousands of T cell genomes, went into each sorted-subset replicate PCR. Here immunoSEQ multiplex PCR was the method, and the copy in TCRdb shows in-frame clones only, minus some. The table lists 2.5 million or so clones, around nine tenths of them singletons. On this clone: The antigen is undetermined.

Deletions cut 1 base from V and 0 bases from J, with 6 bases between. CDR1 is SGHRS, CDR2 YFSETQ, per germline. The length of the CDR3 is 14 residues. The TCR comes from a man between 18 and 29 years old in good health. Sequenced sample: naive CD4+ T cells sorted from blood. Subset reported: CD45RA+ positively selected. The chain recombines TRBV5-1 with TRBJ2-3; unclear D gene. The CDR3 protein is CASSLQVSTDTQYF. For the CDR3, the DNA is TGCGCCAGCAGCTTGCAGGTTAGCACAGATACGCAGTATTTT. Combining the CDR3 with reference TRBV5-1 and TRBJ2-3 gives the whole variable domain KAGVTQTPRYLIKTRGQQVTLSCSPISGHRSVSWYQQTPGQGLQFLFEYFSETQRNKGNFPGRFSGRQFSNSRSEMNVSTLELGDSALYLCASSLQVSTDTQYFGPGTRLTVL.